This T cell receptor beta chain was profiled in a study of cytomegalovirus exposure and HLA in healthy donors. Study-wide results and limits: According to the study, 160 or so TCR beta chains were cytomegalovirus-associated. Subsequent analysis found a tendency for first-cohort TCR clusters to co-occur within the 90 to 150 validation repertoires.

As regards this clone: The antigen remains unidentified.

The assay was immunoSEQ multiplex PCR, and TCRdb's table has in-frame clones only and misses some. The sample contains around 300,000 clones, about 86% of which appear only once. Among the 120 subjects of the validation cohort, separate from the roughly 670-subject first cohort, were the donors. The CDR3 consists of 13 residues. V lost 4 bases and J lost 4, with 11 bases in between. Germline V CDR1 and CDR2: SGHVS, FNYEAQ. The rearrangement links TRBV7-6 to TRBJ2-7, with D possibly TRBD1 on 6 matching bases. The TCR sequence derives from a woman under 30 in good health and CMV-seronegative. Material for sequencing was PBMCs. The CDR3 protein is CASSSEGGYEQYF. The DNA of the CDR3 is TGTGCCAGCAGCTCAGAAGGGGGTTACGAGCAGTACTTC.